This record concerns one T cell receptor beta chain sequence. This clone was seen only a few times. This clone's antigen is unknown. No much larger clone is present one base from it, and per-base qualities are unavailable. Each donor gave one peripheral blood draw, averaging approximately 120 mL, which was collected into heparinised tubes. A BD FACSAria II was used to sort naive, central memory, regulatory and stem cell-like memory CD4+ T cells with a panel that included CD45RO, CCR7, CD25, CD127, CD95 and CD27. A purity above 95% was achieved for all sorted populations. Right away, PBMCs were isolated by Lymphoprep density gradient centrifugation and were stained directly, with no culture step. Samples were stained and sorted in pairs, with one healthy donor and one patient per experiment, so that batch effects were minimized. The entry originates in a study of beta chain features in type 1 diabetes (dated by TCRdb to the late 2010s). In the study overall: Mean age, gender distribution, total cell number and subset yield did not differ between patients and healthy donors. In the study, TCRB repertoires of sorted circulating CD4+ T cell subsets from recently diagnosed type 1 diabetes patients were compared with those of matched healthy donors. Naive and central memory subsets were obtained from all 28 donors, but regulatory and stem cell-like memory subsets were isolated from only 8 patients and 8 healthy donors. Across all samples, 107,917,701 sorted cells were examined, and cell number per subset correlated strongly with RNA yield.

The High Capacity cDNA Reverse Transcription Kit was used to reverse transcribe all of the isolated RNA, meaning that expressed TCRB transcripts were what got sequenced. Naive, central memory and regulatory T cell samples underwent deep immunoSEQ sequencing, averaging roughly 3.4 million total reads per sample. Sorted cells were lysed in RLT buffer and RNA was extracted with DNase-treated RNeasy Micro or Mini kits, depending on cell number. Each cell subset was processed on its own to prevent cross-contamination, while patient and healthy donor samples were processed together. Using the immunoSEQ multiplex PCR, TCRB sequences were amplified from cDNA into 87-bp fragments spanning the CDR3 region. The amplicons were sequenced using the Illumina HiSeq platform. In the source study's methods: PCR bias was corrected computationally using synthetic template baselines, and reads within Hamming distance 2 were collapsed, with unmergeable singletons discarded. Reads were aligned to IMGT to assign V, D and J genes, CDR3 length, and insertions or deletions at six rearrangement sites. Within each subset, clonotype counts were normalized to sorted cell number, and only after that were true diversity and Gini coefficients computed with the tcR R package. Repertoire sharing was quantified using the overlap coefficient calculated on TCRB nucleotide sequences. Out-of-frame TCRB sequences from naive cells were analyzed as a proxy for the pre-selection repertoire. What TCRdb holds here is the immuneACCESS table cut down to in-frame rearrangements. Part of the clones is not present; checked against another copy, under half of the missing clones reflect an unresolved V gene, and the others are unexplained. V and J calls and clone size follow that table, whereas D and trimming were derived from the DNA. This sample has about 900,000 clones in its table, and 15% to 20% of those were observed once. The top ten clonotypes cover 0.02% to 0.025% of the sample.

General study outcomes and caveats: Shorter templates might have been favored by PCR, but patient and control samples were amplified and corrected together, so both groups would have been affected equally by any skew. Naive, central memory and regulatory TCRB repertoires appeared to be more alike among patients than among healthy donors. Type 1 diabetes patients showed a moderate but significant shortening of TCRB CDR3 length in all four CD4+ subsets. At VDJ recombination sites, type 1 diabetes patients had fewer insertions and more deleted nucleotides, which implies abnormalities in thymic rearrangement. Because cDNA rather than genomic DNA was sequenced, highly expressing activated cells could have been over-represented, although no difference in activation and CD3 levels was found between groups. Because small numbers of individuals were included in the HLA sub-analyses, any influence of HLA type on TCRB rearrangement was left unresolved.

Cut back by 0 bases and 2 bases, the V and J ends lie 13 bases apart. The CDR3 contains 16 residues, cysteine and phenylalanine counted. Solely the CDR3 DNA is kept, with 48 bases framed from the first base. The germline V gene sets CDR1 to MNHEY and CDR2 to SVGAGI. Sample: naive CD4+ T cells from blood. The cell subset or site label, as the study defines it: true naive CD4+ T cells. The rearrangement joined TRBV6-5 to TRBJ2-5; the D gene is possibly TRBD2, with 6 bases matching. The sequence came from a woman aged 18-29 years in good health. Here the CDR3 is given as CASSYSASGLQETQYF. The nucleotides read TGTGCCAGCAGTTACTCGGCGTCGGGACTGCAAGAGACCCAGTACTTC.